This TCR beta chain appears in the sequencing data of a study of blood T cell repertoires in COVID-19. Overall study context: The United States, Italy and Spain supplied acute and convalescent COVID-19 samples. T cells, B-cell-depleted T cells, or PBMCs supplied cDNA or gDNA.

As handled by the study authors: Estimation of nucleated cell counts was performed using reference gene primer amplification. Profiled with immunoSEQ multiplex PCR; TCRdb holds only in-frame clones, not every one. The D gene and trimming were derived from the DNA, and the V and J assignments and clone size from that table. The repertoire holds hundreds of thousands of clones, with 70% to 90% as singletons. This CDR3 is 15 amino acids long. Looked up from germline, CDR1 is GTSNPN and CDR2 is SVGIG (reference sequence). Trimming cost V 0 bases and J 0 bases, with 9 bases left between them. V is TRBV30 and J is TRBJ1-3, with D uncertain. Sequenced input: peripheral blood. The receptor was derived from a woman aged 18-29 years who had recovered from COVID-19. CDR3 nucleotides: TGTGCCTGGAGTGTTTCGTTTCTCTCTGGAAACACCATATATTTT. Its protein product is CAWSVSFLSGNTIYF.